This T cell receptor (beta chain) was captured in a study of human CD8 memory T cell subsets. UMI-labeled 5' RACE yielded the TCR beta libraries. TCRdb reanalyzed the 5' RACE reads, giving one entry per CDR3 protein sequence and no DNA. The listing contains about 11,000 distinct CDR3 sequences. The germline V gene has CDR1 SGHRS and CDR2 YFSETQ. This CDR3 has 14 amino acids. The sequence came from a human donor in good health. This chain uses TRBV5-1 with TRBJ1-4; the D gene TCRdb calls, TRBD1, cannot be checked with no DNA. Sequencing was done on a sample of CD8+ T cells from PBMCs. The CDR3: CASSLATGDEKLFF. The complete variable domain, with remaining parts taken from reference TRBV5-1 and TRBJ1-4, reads KAGVTQTPRYLIKTRGQQVTLSCSPISGHRSVSWYQQTPGQGLQFLFEYFSETQRNKGNFPGRFSGRQFSNSRSEMNVSTLELGDSALYLCASSLATGDEKLFFGSGTQLSVL.